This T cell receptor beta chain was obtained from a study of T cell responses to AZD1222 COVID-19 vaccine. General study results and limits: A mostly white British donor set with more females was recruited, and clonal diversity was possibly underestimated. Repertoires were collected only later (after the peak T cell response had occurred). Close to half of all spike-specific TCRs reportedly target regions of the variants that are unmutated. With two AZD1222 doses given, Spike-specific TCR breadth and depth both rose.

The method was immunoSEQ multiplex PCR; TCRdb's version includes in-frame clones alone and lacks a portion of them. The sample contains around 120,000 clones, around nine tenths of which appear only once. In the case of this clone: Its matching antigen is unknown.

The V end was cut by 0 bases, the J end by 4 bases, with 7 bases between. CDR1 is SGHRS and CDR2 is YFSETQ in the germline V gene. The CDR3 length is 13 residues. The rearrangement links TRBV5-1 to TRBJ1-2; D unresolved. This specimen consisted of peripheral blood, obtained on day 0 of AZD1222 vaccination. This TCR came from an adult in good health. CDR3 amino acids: CASSLEDSYGYTF. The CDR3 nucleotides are TGCGCCAGCAGCTTGGAGGATTCCTATGGCTACACCTTC.